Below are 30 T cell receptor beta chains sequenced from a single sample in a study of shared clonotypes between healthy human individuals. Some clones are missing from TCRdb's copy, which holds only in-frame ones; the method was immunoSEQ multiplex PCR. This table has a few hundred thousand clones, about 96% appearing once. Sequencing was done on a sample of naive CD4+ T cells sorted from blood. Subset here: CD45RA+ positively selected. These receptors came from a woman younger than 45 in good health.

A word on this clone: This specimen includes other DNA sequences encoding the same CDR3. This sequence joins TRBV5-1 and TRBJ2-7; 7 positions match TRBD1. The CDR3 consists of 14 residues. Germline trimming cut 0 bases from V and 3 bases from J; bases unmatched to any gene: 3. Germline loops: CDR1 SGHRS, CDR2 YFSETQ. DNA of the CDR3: TGCGCCAGCAGCTTGGAAGGGGGCAGCTACGAGCAGTACTTC. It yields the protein CASSLEGGSYEQYF.

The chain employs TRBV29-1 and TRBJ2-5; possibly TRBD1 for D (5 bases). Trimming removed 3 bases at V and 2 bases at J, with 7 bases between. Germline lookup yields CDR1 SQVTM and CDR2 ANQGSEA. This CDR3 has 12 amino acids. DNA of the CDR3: TGCAGCGTTGATCCAGGGCAAGAGACCCAGTACTTC. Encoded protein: CSVDPGQETQYF.

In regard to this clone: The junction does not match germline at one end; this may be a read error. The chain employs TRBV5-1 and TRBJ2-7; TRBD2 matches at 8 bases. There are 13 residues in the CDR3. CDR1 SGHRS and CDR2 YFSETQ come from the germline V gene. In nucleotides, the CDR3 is TGCGCCAGCAGCACCGAGGGTCGGGGGGGCGCAACCTTC. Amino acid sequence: CASSTEGRGGATF.

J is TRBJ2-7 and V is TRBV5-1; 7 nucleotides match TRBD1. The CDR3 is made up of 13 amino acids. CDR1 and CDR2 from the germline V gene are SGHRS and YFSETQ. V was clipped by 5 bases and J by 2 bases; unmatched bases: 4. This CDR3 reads CASSDRVPYEQYF. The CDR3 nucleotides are TGCGCCAGCAGTGACAGGGTCCCCTACGAGCAGTACTTC.

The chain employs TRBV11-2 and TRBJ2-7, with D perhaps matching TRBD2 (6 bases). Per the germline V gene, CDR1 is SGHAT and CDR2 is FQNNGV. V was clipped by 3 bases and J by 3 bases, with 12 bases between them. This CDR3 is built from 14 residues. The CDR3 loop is CASSFGTDGYEQYF. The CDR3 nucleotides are TGTGCCAGCAGCTTCGGGACTGACGGCTACGAGCAGTACTTC.

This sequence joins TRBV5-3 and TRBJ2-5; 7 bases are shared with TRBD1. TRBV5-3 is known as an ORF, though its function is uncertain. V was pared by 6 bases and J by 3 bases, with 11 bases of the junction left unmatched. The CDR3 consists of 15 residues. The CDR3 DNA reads TGTGCCAGAAACACAGAGAGGGGGACAGAAGAGACCCAGTACTTC. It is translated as CARNTERGTEETQYF.

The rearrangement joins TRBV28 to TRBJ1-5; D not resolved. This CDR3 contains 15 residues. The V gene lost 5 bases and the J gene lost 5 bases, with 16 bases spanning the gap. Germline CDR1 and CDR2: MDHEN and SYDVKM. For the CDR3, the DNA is TGTGCCAGCAGTCATGGAGTTAGTCGGCATCAGCCCCAGCATTTT. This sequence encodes CASSHGVSRHQPQHF.

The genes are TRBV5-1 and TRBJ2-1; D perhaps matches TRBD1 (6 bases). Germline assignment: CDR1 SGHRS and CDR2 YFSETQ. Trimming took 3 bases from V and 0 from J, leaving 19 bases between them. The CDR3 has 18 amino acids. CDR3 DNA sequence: TGCGCCAGCAGCTCCTTCGGGACACCCCTCCGCTCCTACAATGAGCAGTTCTTC. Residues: CASSSFGTPLRSYNEQFF. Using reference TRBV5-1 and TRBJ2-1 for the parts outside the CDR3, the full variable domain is KAGVTQTPRYLIKTRGQQVTLSCSPISGHRSVSWYQQTPGQGLQFLFEYFSETQRNKGNFPGRFSGRQFSNSRSEMNVSTLELGDSALYLCASSSFGTPLRSYNEQFFGPGTRLTVL.

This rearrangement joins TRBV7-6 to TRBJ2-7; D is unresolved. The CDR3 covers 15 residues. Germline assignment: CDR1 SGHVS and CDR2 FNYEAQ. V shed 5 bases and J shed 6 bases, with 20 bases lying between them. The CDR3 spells CASSPSDPGVGEQYF. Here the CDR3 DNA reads TGTGCCAGCAGCCCCTCTGACCCTGGGGTCGGCGAGCAGTACTTC.

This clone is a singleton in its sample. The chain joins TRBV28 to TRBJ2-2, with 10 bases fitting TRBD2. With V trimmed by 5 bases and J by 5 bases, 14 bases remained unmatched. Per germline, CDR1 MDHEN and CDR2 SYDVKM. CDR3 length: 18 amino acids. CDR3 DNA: TGTGCCAGCAGTCCATACTACTCTAGCGGGAGTAGAACCGGGGAGCTGTTTTTT. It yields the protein CASSPYYSSGSRTGELFF.

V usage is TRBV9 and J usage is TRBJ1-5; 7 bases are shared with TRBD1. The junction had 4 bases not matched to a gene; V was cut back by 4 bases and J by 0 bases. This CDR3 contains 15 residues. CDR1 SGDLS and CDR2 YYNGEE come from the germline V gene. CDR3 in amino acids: CASSPGTVSNQPQHF. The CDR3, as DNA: TGTGCCAGCAGCCCCGGGACAGTTAGCAATCAGCCCCAGCATTTT.

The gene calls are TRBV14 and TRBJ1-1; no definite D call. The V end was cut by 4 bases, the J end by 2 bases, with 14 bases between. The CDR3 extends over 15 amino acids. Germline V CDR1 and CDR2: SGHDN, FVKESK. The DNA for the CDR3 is TGTGCCAGCAGCCCGGCCCGGATACTCAACACTGAAGCTTTCTTT. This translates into CASSPARILNTEAFF.

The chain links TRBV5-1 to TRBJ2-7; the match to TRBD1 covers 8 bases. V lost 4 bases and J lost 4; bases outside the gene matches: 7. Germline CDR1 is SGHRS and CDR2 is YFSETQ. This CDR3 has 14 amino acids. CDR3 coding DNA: TGCGCCAGCAGCCCCGGACAGGGACTGTACGAGCAGTACTTC. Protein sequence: CASSPGQGLYEQYF.

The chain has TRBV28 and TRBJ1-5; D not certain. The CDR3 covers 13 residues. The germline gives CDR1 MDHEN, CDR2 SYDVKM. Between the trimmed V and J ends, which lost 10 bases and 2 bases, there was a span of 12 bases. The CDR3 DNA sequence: TGTGCCACTGGGAAGAGTGGCAATCAGCCCCAGCATTTT. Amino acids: CATGKSGNQPQHF. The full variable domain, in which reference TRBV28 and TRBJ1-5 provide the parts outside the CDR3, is DVKVTQSSRYLVKRTGEKVFLECVQDMDHENMFWYRQDPGLGLRLIYFSYDVKMKEKGDIPEGYSVSREKKERFSLILESASTNQTSMYLCATGKSGNQPQHFGDGTRLSIL.

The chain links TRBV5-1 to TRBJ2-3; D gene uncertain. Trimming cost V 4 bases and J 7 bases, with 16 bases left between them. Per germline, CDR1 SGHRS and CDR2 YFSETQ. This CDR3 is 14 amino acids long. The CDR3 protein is CASSPSLVRNTQYF. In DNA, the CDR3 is TGCGCCAGCAGCCCCTCCCTAGTGAGGAATACGCAGTATTTT.

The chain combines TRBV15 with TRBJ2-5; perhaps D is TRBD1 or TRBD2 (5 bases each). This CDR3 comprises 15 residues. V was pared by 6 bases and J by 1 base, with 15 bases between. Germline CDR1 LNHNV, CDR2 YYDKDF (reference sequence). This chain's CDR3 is CATSPLRDGQETQYF. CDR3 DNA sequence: TGTGCCACCAGTCCACTCCGGGACGGCCAAGAGACCCAGTACTTC.

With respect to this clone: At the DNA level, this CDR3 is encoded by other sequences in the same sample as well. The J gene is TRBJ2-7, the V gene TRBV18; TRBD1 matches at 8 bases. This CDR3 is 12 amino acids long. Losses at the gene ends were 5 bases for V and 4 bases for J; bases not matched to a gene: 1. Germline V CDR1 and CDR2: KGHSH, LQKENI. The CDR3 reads CASSGQGYEQYF. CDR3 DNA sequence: TGTGCCAGCTCAGGACAGGGTTACGAGCAGTACTTC.

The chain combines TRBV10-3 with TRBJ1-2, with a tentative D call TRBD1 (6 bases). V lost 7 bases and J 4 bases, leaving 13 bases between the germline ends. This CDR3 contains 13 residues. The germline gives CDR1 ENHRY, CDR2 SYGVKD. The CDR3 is CAITKPDSYGYTF. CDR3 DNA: TGTGCCATCACCAAACCGGACAGCTATGGCTACACCTTC.

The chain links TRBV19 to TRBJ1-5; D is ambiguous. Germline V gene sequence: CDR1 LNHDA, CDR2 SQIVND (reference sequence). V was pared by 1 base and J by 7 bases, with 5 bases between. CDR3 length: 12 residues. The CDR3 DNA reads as TGTGCCAGTAGTATAGGGAGGCAGCCCCAGCATTTT. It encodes CASSIGRQPQHF.

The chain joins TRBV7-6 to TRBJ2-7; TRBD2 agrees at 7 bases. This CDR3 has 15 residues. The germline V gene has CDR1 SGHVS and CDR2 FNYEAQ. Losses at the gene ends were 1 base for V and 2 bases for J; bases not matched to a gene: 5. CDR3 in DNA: TGTGCCAGCAGCTTAGAAAGCGGGGTACCCTACGAGCAGTACTTC. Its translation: CASSLESGVPYEQYF.

The CDR3 is CSGEEAGGYTF. In nucleotides, the CDR3 is TGCAGCGGAGAGGAGGCTGGAGGCTACACCTTC. V usage is TRBV29-1 and J usage is TRBJ1-2; D gene uncertain. Germline V gives CDR1 SQVTM, CDR2 ANQGSEA. CDR3 size: 11 residues. V was clipped by 7 bases and J by 8 bases, with 14 bases between them.

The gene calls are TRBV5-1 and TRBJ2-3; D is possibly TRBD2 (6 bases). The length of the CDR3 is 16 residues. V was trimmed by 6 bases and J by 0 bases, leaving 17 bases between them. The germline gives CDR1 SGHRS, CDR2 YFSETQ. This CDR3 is CASNFRGTPSTDTQYF. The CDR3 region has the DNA TGCGCCAGCAACTTCCGGGGGACCCCTAGCACAGATACGCAGTATTTT.

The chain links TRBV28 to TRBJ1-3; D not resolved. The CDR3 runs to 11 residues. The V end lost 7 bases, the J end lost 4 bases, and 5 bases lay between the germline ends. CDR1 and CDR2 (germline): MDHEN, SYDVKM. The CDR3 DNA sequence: TGTGCCAGCATGATGGGAAACACCATATATTTT. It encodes CASMMGNTIYF.

The DNA for the CDR3 is TGTGCCAGCAGTGAAATTGGGGCGGGATTAGAGACCCAGTACTTC. Protein product: CASSEIGAGLETQYF. The chain couples TRBV6-1 to TRBJ2-5; TRBD2 is a possible D gene (6 bases). Per the germline V gene, CDR1 is MNHNS and CDR2 is SASEGT. The CDR3 contains 15 residues. The germline V and J ends were trimmed by 2 bases and 4 bases, with 14 bases remaining between them.

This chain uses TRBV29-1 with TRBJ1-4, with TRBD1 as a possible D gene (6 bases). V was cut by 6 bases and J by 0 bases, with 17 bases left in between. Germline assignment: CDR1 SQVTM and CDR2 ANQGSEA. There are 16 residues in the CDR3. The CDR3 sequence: CSVRLDRPATNEKLFF. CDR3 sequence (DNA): TGCAGCGTCAGATTAGACAGGCCTGCAACTAATGAAAAACTGTTTTTT.

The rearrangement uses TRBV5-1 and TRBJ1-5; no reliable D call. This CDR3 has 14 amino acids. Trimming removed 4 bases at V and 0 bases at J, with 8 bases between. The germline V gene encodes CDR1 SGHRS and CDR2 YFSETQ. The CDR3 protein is CASSPGDSNQPQHF. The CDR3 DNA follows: TGCGCCAGCAGCCCAGGAGATAGCAATCAGCCCCAGCATTTT.

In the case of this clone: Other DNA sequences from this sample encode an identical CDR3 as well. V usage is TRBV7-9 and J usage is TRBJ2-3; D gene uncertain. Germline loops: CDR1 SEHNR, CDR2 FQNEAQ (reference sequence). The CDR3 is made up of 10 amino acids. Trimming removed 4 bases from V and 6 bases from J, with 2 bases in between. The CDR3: CASSSDTQYF. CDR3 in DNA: TGTGCCAGCAGCTCGGATACGCAGTATTTT.

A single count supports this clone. CDR3 sequence reads: CASSRTGTAYYEQYF. The CDR3 DNA reads TGTGCCAGCAGTCGAACCGGGACAGCATACTACGAGCAGTACTTC. The chain combines TRBV27 with TRBJ2-7; 7 bases line up with TRBD1. Per germline, CDR1 MNHEY and CDR2 SMNVEV (reference sequence). Trimming at V came to 5 bases and at J to 3 bases, leaving 10 bases not matched to a gene. The CDR3 is 15 residues long.

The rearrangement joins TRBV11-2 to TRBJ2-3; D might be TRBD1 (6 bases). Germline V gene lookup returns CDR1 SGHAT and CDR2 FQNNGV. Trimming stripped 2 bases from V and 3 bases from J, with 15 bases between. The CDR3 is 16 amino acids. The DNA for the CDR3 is TGTGCCAGCAGCTTAAGGACAGACGTTTCAACAGATACGCAGTATTTT. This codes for CASSLRTDVSTDTQYF.

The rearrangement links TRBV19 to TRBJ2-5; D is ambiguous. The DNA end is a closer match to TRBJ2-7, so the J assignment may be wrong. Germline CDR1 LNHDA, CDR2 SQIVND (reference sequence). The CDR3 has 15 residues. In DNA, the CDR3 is TGTGCCAGTAGTAATAGACCGGTGGCCACCTACGAGCAGTACTTC. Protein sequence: CASSNRPVATYEQYF.